This T cell receptor beta chain was documented in a study of T cells in Graves' hyperthyroidism and ophthalmopathy. Study-level information: Peripheral blood sampling occurred at initial diagnosis, before any treatment.

RNA transcripts yielded amplified TCR beta CDR3 regions. The primer set for the first-round RT-PCR of the TCR CDR3 was HTBI. TCRdb re-called the multiplex PCR reads with MiXCR, one entry per CDR3 protein. The table shows 400,000 to 550,000 distinct CDR3 sequences, with 24% occurring only once. Whole-study findings and limits: Stable hyperthyroidism and ophthalmopathy were separated using 13 V-J signatures.

This clonotype was detected a few times. What it recognizes is unknown. This CDR3 has 17 amino acids. Trimming took 4 bases from V and 7 from J; bases not matched to a gene: 14. Any patient presenting with uncontrolled infection, other autoimmune disease, pregnancy or lactation was left out. Clinical symptoms, serum thyroxine and TRAb, thyroid ultrasound and orbital computed tomography were used for the diagnoses. J is TRBJ2-2 and V is TRBV12-3 or TRBV12-4; 8 bases fit TRBD1. The sample comprised blood. This receptor was taken from a woman aged 30 to 39 with Graves' ophthalmopathy. DNA for the CDR3: TGTGCCAGCAGTTACCAAGGACTCAGGGGGCGCGGCGGGGAGCTGTTTTTT. Translation gives CASSYQGLRGRGGELFF.